These T cell receptor beta chains were read from a single sample in a study of T cell responses to AZD1222 COVID-19 vaccine. Profiled with immunoSEQ multiplex PCR; TCRdb holds only in-frame clones, not every one. Of roughly 120,000 clones listed, 88% are singletons. Source: peripheral blood, taken on day 0 of MenACWY control vaccination. These receptors originate from an adult in good health. Each CDR3 is given with its conserved first and last residue. The D gene is left open where the match is weak. Not every row has a clone size; where given, it reads once, few, many or a size class.

j_call clone_size v_call d_call cdr3_aa cdr3_nt
TRBJ1-2 . TRBV7-3 TRBD1 CASSFRGQGYSGYTF TGTGCCAGCAGCTTCCGGGGACAGGGGTATAGTGGCTACACCTTC
TRBJ1-1 . TRBV25-1 . CASSASTAGGHTEAFF TGTGCCAGCAGTGCTTCGACAGCCGGGGGACACACTGAAGCTTTCTTT
TRBJ1-1 . TRBV5-1 . CASSLAGGEGVTEAFF TGCGCCAGCAGCTTGGCCGGGGGTGAGGGGGTTACTGAAGCTTTCTTT
TRBJ1-1 . TRBV29-1 . CSVAGAGNTEAFF TGCAGCGTTGCGGGGGCAGGGAACACTGAAGCTTTCTTT
TRBJ1-6 . TRBV13 . CASSLSNSPLHF TGTGCCAGCAGCTTAAGCAATTCACCCCTCCACTTT
TRBJ1-1 . TRBV3-1/TRBV3-2 TRBD1 CASRQKGATKAFF TGTGCCAGCAGGCAGAAGGGGGCGACGAAGGCTTTCTTT
TRBJ2-2 . TRBV11-3 . CASSWGQGVDTGELFF TGTGCCAGCAGCTGGGGCCAGGGCGTTGACACCGGGGAGCTGTTTTTT
TRBJ1-1 . TRBV18 . CASSPFGPQPAFEAFF TGTGCCAGCTCACCGTTTGGACCCCAGCCGGCCTTTGAAGCTTTCTTT
TRBJ1-1 . TRBV6-5 . CASSDSYTEAFF TGTGCCAGCAGCGACAGTTACACTGAAGCTTTCTTT
TRBJ1-1 few TRBV6-4 TRBD1 CASSKDRGTNTEAFF TGTGCCAGCAGTAAGGACAGGGGAACGAACACTGAAGCTTTCTTT
TRBJ2-2 . TRBV24-1 TRBD2 CATSDFSSGSNTGELFF TGTGCCACCAGTGATTTCTCTAGCGGAAGTAACACCGGGGAGCTGTTTTTT
TRBJ2-1 . TRBV4-3 . CASSQDPGAGLANEQFF TGCGCCAGCAGCCAAGATCCGGGGGCAGGCCTCGCGAATGAGCAGTTCTTC
TRBJ1-1 . TRBV4-1 . CASSQDLFGMANTEAFF TGCGCCAGCAGCCAAGATCTATTCGGCATGGCGAACACTGAAGCTTTCTTT
TRBJ2-5 . TRBV7-7 . CASSFEPSRAGWVETQYF TGTGCTAGCAGCTTTGAGCCCTCCCGGGCAGGGTGGGTAGAGACCCAGTACTTC
TRBJ1-1 . TRBV5-1 TRBD1 CASSLAWTGGFNTEAFF TGCGCCAGCAGCTTGGCCTGGACAGGGGGCTTTAACACTGAAGCTTTCTTT
TRBJ2-3 . TRBV12-3/TRBV12-4 . CASSLGADTQYF TGTGCCAGCAGTTTAGGGGCCGATACGCAGTATTTT
TRBJ2-2 . TRBV5-1 TRBD2 CASSSPILSGRGAGELFF TGCGCCAGCAGCTCACCCATTCTCAGCGGGAGAGGCGCCGGGGAGCTGTTTTTT
TRBJ1-1 . TRBV18 . CASSPKPWAVNTEAFF TGTGCCAGCTCACCAAAGCCGTGGGCGGTGAACACTGAAGCTTTCTTT
TRBJ1-6 . TRBV12-3/TRBV12-4 . CASSLQGNSPLHF TGTGCCAGCAGCCTTCAGGGTAATTCACCCCTCCACTTT
TRBJ2-1 . TRBV27 TRBD1 CASRGGDRVHEQFF TGTGCCAGCAGGGGGGGGGACAGGGTCCATGAGCAGTTCTTC
TRBJ2-1 . TRBV29-1 . CSMRRPYNEQFF TGCAGCATGCGGCGACCCTACAATGAGCAGTTCTTC
TRBJ1-5 . TRBV4-1 . CASSQDDRVGQPQHF TGCGCCAGCAGCCAAGATGATCGGGTTGGTCAGCCCCAGCATTTT
TRBJ2-7 once TRBV6-6 . CASIPGQGSYEQYF TGTGCCAGCATTCCGGGGCAGGGATCCTACGAGCAGTACTTC
TRBJ2-3 . TRBV9 . CASSREQVFRTDTQYF TGTGCCAGCAGCAGAGAGCAGGTCTTTAGGACAGATACGCAGTATTTT
TRBJ1-2 . TRBV18 . CASSPDSNRLIGYTF TGTGCCAGCTCACCAGATTCTAACAGGTTAATTGGCTACACCTTC
TRBJ2-7 . TRBV19 . CASQEIHAFYEQYF TGTGCCAGCCAGGAAATCCACGCATTCTACGAGCAGTACTTC
TRBJ2-2 . TRBV7-9 TRBD1 CASSVPGQGAEDTGELFF TGTGCCAGCAGCGTCCCGGGACAGGGGGCGGAGGACACCGGGGAGCTGTTTTTT
TRBJ2-7 . TRBV7-9 TRBD1 CASSSMDRGDYEQYF TGTGCCAGCAGCTCCATGGACAGGGGTGACTACGAGCAGTACTTC
TRBJ2-7 . TRBV7-3 TRBD2 CASSFAAGVGYEQYF TGTGCCAGCAGCTTTGCAGCGGGGGTGGGCTACGAGCAGTACTTC
TRBJ2-7 once TRBV4-1 TRBD2 CASSPETSGSIYEQYF TGCGCCAGCAGCCCTGAGACTAGCGGGAGTATCTACGAGCAGTACTTC
TRBJ1-2 . TRBV5-6 . CASSWGGTLSNYGYTF TGTGCCAGCAGCTGGGGCGGGACATTGAGTAACTATGGCTACACCTTC
TRBJ2-5 . TRBV9 TRBD1 CASSDGQGQETQYF TGTGCCAGCAGTGATGGACAGGGTCAAGAGACCCAGTACTTC
TRBJ1-1 few TRBV7-2 . CASSSQGLRVTEAFF TGTGCCAGCAGCTCCCAGGGTTTGCGGGTTACTGAAGCTTTCTTT
TRBJ2-3 once TRBV5-1 . CASSSPGVTDTQYF TGCGCCAGCAGCTCCCCGGGGGTAACAGATACGCAGTATTTT
TRBJ1-6 . TRBV3-1/TRBV3-2 TRBD1 CASSQEWSGGSPLHF TGTGCCAGCAGCCAAGAATGGTCAGGGGGTTCACCCCTCCACTTT
TRBJ2-2 . TRBV7-2 . CASSPRSGPNTGELFF TGTGCCAGCAGCCCGCGCTCGGGCCCGAACACCGGGGAGCTGTTTTTT
TRBJ2-7 . TRBV6-5 . CASSLRLVSAYEQYF TGTGCCAGCAGTCTTCGACTAGTGAGTGCCTACGAGCAGTACTTC
TRBJ1-4 . TRBV5-4 . CASSLRGGSEKLFF TGTGCCAGCAGCCTCAGGGGTGGGAGTGAAAAACTGTTTTTT
TRBJ2-2 . TRBV7-9 . CASSSRENPDTGELFF TGTGCCAGCAGCTCCCGCGAAAACCCTGACACCGGGGAGCTGTTTTTT
TRBJ1-1 . TRBV10-3 . CANSREGDTEAFF TGTGCCAACAGCAGGGAGGGAGACACTGAAGCTTTCTTT
TRBJ2-5 . TRBV4-2 . CASSQDLIGVTQYF TGTGCCAGCAGCCAAGATCTAATCGGAGTGACCCAGTACTTC
TRBJ2-7 . TRBV4-1 . CASSSTGTPYEQYF TGCGCCAGCAGCTCCACCGGGACTCCCTACGAGCAGTACTTC
TRBJ2-7 . TRBV7-2 . CASSLARGFYEQYF TGTGCCAGCAGCTTAGCTCGCGGATTCTACGAGCAGTACTTC
TRBJ2-1 . TRBV7-2 . CASSLAHSRGFF TGTGCCAGCAGCTTAGCCCACAGCCGGGGGTTCTTC
TRBJ1-5 . TRBV19 . CASSIRDSNQPQHF TGTGCCAGTAGTATCCGGGACAGCAATCAGCCCCAGCATTTT
TRBJ1-1 . TRBV6-5 . CASRQLADTEAFF TGTGCCAGCAGACAATTGGCTGACACTGAAGCTTTCTTT
TRBJ2-5 . TRBV10-3 . CAISEGETQYF TGTGCCATCAGTGAAGGGGAGACCCAGTACTTC
TRBJ1-5 . TRBV5-1 . CASSWKGDQPQHF TGCGCCAGCAGCTGGAAGGGGGATCAGCCCCAGCATTTT
TRBJ1-1 . TRBV7-8 . CASSPRVGTEAFF TGTGCCAGCAGCCCCAGGGTAGGGACTGAAGCTTTCTTT
TRBJ2-4 few TRBV6-5 . CASSYRFGAKNIQYF TGTGCCAGCAGTTACAGGTTCGGAGCCAAAAACATTCAGTACTTC
TRBJ1-6 . TRBV6-5 . CASIQVEGVNSPLHF TGTGCCAGCATTCAAGTGGAGGGTGTTAATTCACCCCTCCACTTT
TRBJ2-1 . TRBV25-1 . CASSRSSEQFF TGTGCCAGCAGCAGAAGTAGTGAGCAGTTCTTC
TRBJ1-4 . TRBV3-1/TRBV3-2 . CASTPYEKLFF TGTGCCAGCACCCCATATGAAAAACTGTTTTTT